This TCR beta chain was sequenced during a study of T cell responses to AZD1222 COVID-19 vaccine. Study-level points and caveats: Nearly half of the spike-specific TCRs reportedly recognize variant regions that carry no mutations. Following two doses of AZD1222, Spike-specific TCR breadth and depth rose. Donors in the cohort were predominantly white British and more often female, and clonal diversity was possibly underestimated. Only a handful of AZD1222 recipients, roughly 6 in all, had baseline seropositivity.

The CDR3 has 12 amino acids. CDR1 is SQVTM, CDR2 ANQGSEA, per germline. V shed 5 bases, J shed 4 bases, and the junction held 3 bases outside the gene matches. As for this clone: The antigen is unknown.

Profiling relied on immunoSEQ multiplex PCR, and the TCRdb table lists in-frame clones only, not all of them. The table shows around 120,000 clones, with more than 65% occurring only once. This clonotype was obtained from an adult who received the AZD1222 COVID-19 vaccine. The chain couples TRBV29-1 to TRBJ2-7; the match to TRBD1 covers 9 bases. Here the sequenced sample was peripheral blood, taken 28 days after the second AZD1222 dose. CDR3 DNA sequence: TGCAGCGTTACCGGGACAGGGTACGAGCAGTACTTC. It codes for CSVTGTGYEQYF.